This T cell receptor beta chain emerged from a study of blood T cell repertoires in COVID-19. The wider study: Donors in the United States, Italy and Spain gave samples during acute or convalescent COVID-19. T cells, B-cell-depleted T cells, or PBMCs provided the cDNA or gDNA that served as material.

How the authors handled the data: Counts of nucleated cells, estimated from reference gene primer amplification, were obtained. Some clones are missing from TCRdb's copy, which holds only in-frame ones; the method was immunoSEQ multiplex PCR. For V, J and clone size, that table is used; D and trimming come from the DNA. The sample holds approximately 260,000 clones, roughly 84% seen once. This clone was detected a few times. Symptom resolution, clearance, or two negative PCRs marked donors in Cohort 3 as recovered. Trimming cost V 8 bases and J 0 bases, with 22 bases left between them. CDR3 length: 17 amino acids. Germline CDR1 and CDR2: SGHAT and FQNNGV.

The sequenced sample was PBMCs or T cells enriched from blood (not recorded which). This receptor was taken from a man aged 50 to 59 who had recovered from COVID-19. The chain has TRBV11-2 and TRBJ1-2; possible D gene TRBD1, 6 bases. CDR3 in DNA: TGTGCCAGCGGGGACATTCTCACAGGGAAAGCTAACTATGGCTACACCTTC. This gives the protein CASGDILTGKANYGYTF.